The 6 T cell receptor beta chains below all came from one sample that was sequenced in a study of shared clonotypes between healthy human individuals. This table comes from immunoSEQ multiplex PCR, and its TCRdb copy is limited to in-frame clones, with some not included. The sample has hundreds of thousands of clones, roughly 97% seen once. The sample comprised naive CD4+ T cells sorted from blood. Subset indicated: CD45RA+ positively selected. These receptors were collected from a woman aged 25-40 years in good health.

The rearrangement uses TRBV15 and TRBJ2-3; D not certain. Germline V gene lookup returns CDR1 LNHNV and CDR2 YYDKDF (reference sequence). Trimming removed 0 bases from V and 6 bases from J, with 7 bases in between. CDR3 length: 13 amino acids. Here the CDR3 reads CATSRDIGDTQYF. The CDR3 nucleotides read TGTGCCACCAGCAGAGATATTGGGGATACGCAGTATTTT.

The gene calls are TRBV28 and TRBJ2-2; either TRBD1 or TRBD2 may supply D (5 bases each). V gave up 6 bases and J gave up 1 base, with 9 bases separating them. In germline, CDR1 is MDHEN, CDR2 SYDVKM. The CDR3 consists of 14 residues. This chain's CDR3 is CASRGTGNTGELFF. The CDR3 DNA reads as TGTGCCAGCAGGGGGACGGGGAACACCGGGGAGCTGTTTTTT.

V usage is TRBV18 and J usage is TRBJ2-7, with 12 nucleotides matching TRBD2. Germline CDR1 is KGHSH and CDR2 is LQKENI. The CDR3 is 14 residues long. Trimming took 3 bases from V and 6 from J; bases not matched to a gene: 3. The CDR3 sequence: CASSPTSGSPEQYF. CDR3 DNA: TGTGCCAGCTCACCGACTAGCGGGAGCCCCGAGCAGTACTTC.

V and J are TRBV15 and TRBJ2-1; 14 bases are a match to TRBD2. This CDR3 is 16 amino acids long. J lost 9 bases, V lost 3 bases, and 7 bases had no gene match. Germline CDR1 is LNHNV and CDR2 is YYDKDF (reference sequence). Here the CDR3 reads CATSSIPGLAGVEQFF. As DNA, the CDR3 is TGTGCCACCAGCAGTATTCCGGGACTAGCGGGAGTTGAGCAGTTCTTC.

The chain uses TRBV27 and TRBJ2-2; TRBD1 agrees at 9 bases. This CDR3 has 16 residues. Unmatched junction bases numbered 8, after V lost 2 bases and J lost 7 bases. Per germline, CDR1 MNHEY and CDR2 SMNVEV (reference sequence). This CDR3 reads CASSLKFGQGIGELFF. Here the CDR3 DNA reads TGTGCCAGCAGTTTAAAGTTCGGACAGGGGATCGGGGAGCTGTTTTTT.

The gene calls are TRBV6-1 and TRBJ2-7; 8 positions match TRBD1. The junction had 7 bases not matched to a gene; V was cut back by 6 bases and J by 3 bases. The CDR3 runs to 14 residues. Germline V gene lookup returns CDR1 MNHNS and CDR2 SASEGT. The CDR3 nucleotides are TGTGCCAGCAGGGACAGGGAAGGAGGCTACGAGCAGTACTTC. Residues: CASRDREGGYEQYF.